The clone carrying this TCR beta chain showed up just once. Its antigen remains unknown. This entry belongs to a study of graft-versus-host responses after intestinal transplantation. Study background: Tacrolimus and steroids were given for around 3 years to all recipients after anti-thymocyte globulin induction. Whole-study findings and limits: HvG clone declines early post-transplant were associated with peak circulating GvH levels. Analysis identified GvH clones in recipient marrow, with some appearing first in ileum or blood. Graft-versus-host to host-versus-graft clonal ratios in allografts were high in patients with graft-donor T cell macrochimerism.

Only in-frame clones appear in the TCRdb table, and some are missing; sequencing was by immunoSEQ multiplex PCR. The data contain 90,000 to 150,000 clones, just under 95% of them seen just once; the ten biggest clones take up around 0.12%. The ends lost 5 bases at V and 3 bases at J; junction bases unmatched: 5. CDR1 and CDR2 (germline): SEHNR, FQNEAQ (reference sequence). The CDR3 is made up of 15 amino acids. The chain couples TRBV7-9 to TRBJ1-4; 8 bases are a match to TRBD1. The TCR comes from a human donor who received an intestinal transplant. The starting material was unstimulated CD4+ T cells sorted from spleen or lymph node cells, obtained before intestinal transplant. The DNA for the CDR3 is TGTGCCAGCAGCCCCCAGGGGGCACCTAATGAAAAACTGTTTTTT. Translating gives CASSPQGAPNEKLFF.